This TCR beta chain was sequenced during a study of control samples from healthy donors and cancer patients. The data were produced by immunoSEQ multiplex PCR, yet TCRdb's version contains in-frame clones alone and is incomplete. The data show fewer than 200,000 clones, with 88% seen just once and roughly 5.3% held by the top ten. The sample consisted of blood. This receptor was taken from a woman between 25 and 40 years old in good health.

The CDR3: CASSPHRGSYTEAFF. CDR3 sequence (DNA): TGTGCCAGCAGTCCCCACAGGGGCAGCTACACTGAAGCTTTCTTT. The V and J genes are TRBV6-6 and TRBJ1-1, with 7 bases fitting TRBD1. The CDR3 consists of 15 residues. The germline CDR1 and CDR2 sequences are MNHNY and SVGAGI (reference sequence). After removal of 5 bases from V and 3 bases from J, the junction contained 9 bases not matched to a gene.